This record concerns one T cell receptor (beta chain) sequence. The antigen is not known. The length of the CDR3 is 12 residues. V was shortened by 5 bases and J by 2 bases, with 6 bases between the two germline ends. Germline CDR1 reads SGHVS; CDR2 reads FNYEAQ. Unique molecular identifiers were present on cDNA, and template switching added a universal primer site. TCRdb redid the calling of the 5' RACE reads with MiXCR, one entry per CDR3 protein. The sample lists 200,000 to 250,000 distinct CDR3 sequences; roughly 7% were seen once. The data derive from a study of identical twins. Study findings and constraints: Carriage of fewer insertions was seen in abundant cord blood beta clonotypes, whereas memory repertoires showed none. In monozygotic twins, models underestimated the sharing of out-of-frame TCR alpha.

The sample was also linked to a second study, of yellow fever vaccine responses in identical twins. That report adds: Vaccine-induced T cell responses in twins were reportedly observed to appear partly convergent, partly personalized.

This TCR derives from a woman aged 18-35 years in good health. Material: memory (CD45RO+) T cells sorted from blood. The rearrangement links TRBV7-6 to TRBJ2-5; the D is unclear. CDR3 amino acids: CASSIGQETQYF. The CDR3 DNA is TGTGCCAGCAGCATCGGACAAGAGACCCAGTACTTC.